This is a list of T cell receptor beta chains from one sample in a study of OX40 agonist ivuxolimab in advanced cancers. Method: immunoSEQ multiplex PCR; TCRdb's copy keeps in-frame clones and lacks some. The table includes about 58,000 clones, 70% to 90% detected once. Sequencing used CD4+ or CD8+ T cells sorted from blood, obtained in a trial of the OX40 agonist ivuxolimab. The receptors were gathered from an adult with an advanced solid tumor such as melanoma, head and neck, liver or kidney cancer. Each CDR3 is given without its conserved first and last residue. Each record gives: V gene, J gene, clone size, CDR3 length, CDR3 protein. Part of the rows lack a size; the others show once, few, many or a class for expanded clones.

TRBV5-1,TRBJ2-7,.,12,ASSVTSVTYEQY
TRBV6-1,TRBJ1-4,.,11,ASRRDIGEKLF
TRBV4-1,TRBJ2-1,.,13,ASSHRLAGLPEQF
TRBV19,TRBJ1-1,.,11,ASMYRENTEAF
TRBV29-1,TRBJ2-5,.,10,SVVEGQETQY
TRBV5-4,TRBJ2-7,.,15,ASSLPAQGEPSYEQY
TRBV6-5,TRBJ1-3,.,13,ASSYGTGPGNTIY
TRBV27,TRBJ2-1,.,13,ASSLMLAEYNEQF
TRBV29-1,TRBJ1-1,.,9,SAKANTEAF
TRBV9,TRBJ1-2,once,11,ASSAGQSYGYT
TRBV5-8,TRBJ2-1,.,13,ASRSPGQGDDEQF
TRBV18,TRBJ2-3,few,13,ASSLAGGPADTQY
TRBV6-1,TRBJ1-5,.,12,ASSDAGYNQPQH
TRBV9,TRBJ2-5,.,12,ASSVSGRSGTQY
TRBV2,TRBJ1-2,few,12,ASSLQGSNYGYT
TRBV7-9,TRBJ1-3,.,12,ASSLAGAQNTIY
TRBV10-1,TRBJ1-2,.,12,ASSEQGMNYGYT
TRBV5-1,TRBJ2-2,.,16,ASSPGVAGGGVTGELF
TRBV2,TRBJ2-1,few,12,ASKEGWDYNEQF
TRBV12-5,TRBJ2-3,once,10,ASGSAGNTQY
TRBV4-3,TRBJ2-3,.,14,ASSPRIMRVTDTQY
TRBV11-1,TRBJ1-2,.,10,ASSLSIAGYT
TRBV5-5,TRBJ1-2,once,12,ASSLTQIGYGYT
TRBV6-6,TRBJ1-1,.,9,ASSYDTEAF
TRBV14,TRBJ1-2,few,12,ASSGAGANYGYT
TRBV29-1,TRBJ2-3,.,13,SGNVGTGGTDTQY
TRBV7-6,TRBJ2-1,.,10,ASKGQYNEQF
TRBV4-3,TRBJ1-5,.,11,ASSQDLDQPQH
TRBV10-2,TRBJ1-2,few,9,ASKWNYGYT
TRBV7-7,TRBJ1-5,.,14,ASSLVSRLSNQPQH
TRBV5-4,TRBJ2-3,.,15,ASSLLIAGGQEDTQY
TRBV6-6,TRBJ2-7,.,12,ASSRRTLPYEQY
TRBV7-7,TRBJ2-1,.,12,ASSPQRDGNEQF
TRBV28,TRBJ2-1,once,14,ASTVVPGSTYNEQF
TRBV5-1,TRBJ2-5,.,12,ASSLGRGQETQY
TRBV19,TRBJ2-1,.,17,ASSIKPWGRSGRAHEQF
TRBV5-1,TRBJ2-3,few,14,ASSFFLAGGTDTQY
TRBV5-1,TRBJ1-2,.,12,ASNLGQGIDGYT
TRBV2,TRBJ1-2,few,12,ASTQGARSYGYT
TRBV7-2,TRBJ2-1,few,14,ASSLAASGDYNEQF
TRBV7-2,TRBJ1-2,once,12,ASSFMGQNYGYT
TRBV28,TRBJ2-1,.,11,ASSLTGARKQF
TRBV7-9,TRBJ2-3,.,13,ASSLGLPSTDTQY
TRBV27,TRBJ2-1,.,10,ASWDATNEQF
TRBV7-3,TRBJ2-7,.,11,ASCSGSCYEQY
TRBV19,TRBJ1-1,.,13,ASSNSGAMNTEAF
TRBV30,TRBJ2-7,.,12,AWRPPGTRYEQY
TRBV7-8,TRBJ2-2,medium-sized,13,ASSPLTGFTGELF
TRBV19,TRBJ2-5,.,15,ASSNGLDTSGAETQY
TRBV4-2,TRBJ2-1,.,14,ASSQDKLAGGREQF
TRBV15,TRBJ1-4,.,12,ATRSGPTEEKLF
TRBV16,TRBJ1-3,.,14,ASSRATGSSGNTIY
TRBV21-1,TRBJ2-3,.,13,ASSKGAPSTDTQY
TRBV4-3,TRBJ2-4,.,11,ASSQDLEGGQY
TRBV11-2,TRBJ1-1,.,12,ASSSWGALTEAF
TRBV18,TRBJ1-4,once,12,ASSPSNLGEKLF
TRBV5-1,TRBJ2-7,.,11,ASSQTTGYEQY
TRBV15,TRBJ2-7,.,13,ATSREASARYEQY
TRBV25-1,TRBJ2-2,.,13,ASSASYRGTGELF